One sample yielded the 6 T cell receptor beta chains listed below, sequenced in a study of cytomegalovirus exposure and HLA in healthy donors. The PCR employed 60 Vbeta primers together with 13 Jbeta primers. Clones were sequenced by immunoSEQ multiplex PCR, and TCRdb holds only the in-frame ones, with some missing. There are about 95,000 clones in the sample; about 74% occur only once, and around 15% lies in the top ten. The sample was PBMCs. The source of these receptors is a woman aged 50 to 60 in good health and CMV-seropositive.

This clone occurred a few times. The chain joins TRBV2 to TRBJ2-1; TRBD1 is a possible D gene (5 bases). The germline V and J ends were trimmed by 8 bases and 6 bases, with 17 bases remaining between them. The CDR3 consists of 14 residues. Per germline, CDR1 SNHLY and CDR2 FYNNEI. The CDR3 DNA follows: TGTGCCAGCCGAAGATTGGGCCAGGGCAATGAGCAGTTCTTC. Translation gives CASRRLGQGNEQFF.

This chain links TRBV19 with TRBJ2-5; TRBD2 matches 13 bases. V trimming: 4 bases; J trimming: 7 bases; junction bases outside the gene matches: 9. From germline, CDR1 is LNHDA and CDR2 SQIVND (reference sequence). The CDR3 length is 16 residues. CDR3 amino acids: CASSTVMTSGRTTQYF. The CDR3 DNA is TGTGCCAGTAGTACCGTAATGACTAGCGGGAGGACGACCCAGTACTTC. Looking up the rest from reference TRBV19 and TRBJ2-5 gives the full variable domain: DGGITQSPKYLFRKEGQNVTLSCEQNLNHDAMYWYRQDPGQGLRLIYYSQIVNDFQKGDIAEGYSVSREKKESFPLTVTSAQKNPTAFYLCASSTVMTSGRTTQYFGPGTRLLVL.

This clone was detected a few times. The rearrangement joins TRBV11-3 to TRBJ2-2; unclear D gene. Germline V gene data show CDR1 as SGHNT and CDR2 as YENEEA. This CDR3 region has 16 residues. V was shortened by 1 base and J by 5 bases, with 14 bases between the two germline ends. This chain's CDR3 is CASSLAAIRGTGELFF. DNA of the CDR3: TGTGCCAGCAGCTTAGCTGCGATTAGAGGAACCGGGGAGCTGTTTTTT.

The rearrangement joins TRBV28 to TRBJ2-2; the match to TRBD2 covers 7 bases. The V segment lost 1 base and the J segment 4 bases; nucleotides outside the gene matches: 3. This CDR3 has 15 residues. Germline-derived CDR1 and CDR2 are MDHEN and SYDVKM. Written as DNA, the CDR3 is TGTGCCAGCAGTTTATTAACGGGAGGCACCGGGGAGCTGTTTTTT. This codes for CASSLLTGGTGELFF.

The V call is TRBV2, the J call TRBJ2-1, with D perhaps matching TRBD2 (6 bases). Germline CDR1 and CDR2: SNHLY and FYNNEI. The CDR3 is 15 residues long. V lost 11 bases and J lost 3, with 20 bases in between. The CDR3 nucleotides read TGTGCCGGCCTGGGTAGCGGATACGGCTACAATGAGCAGTTCTTC. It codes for CAGLGSGYGYNEQFF.

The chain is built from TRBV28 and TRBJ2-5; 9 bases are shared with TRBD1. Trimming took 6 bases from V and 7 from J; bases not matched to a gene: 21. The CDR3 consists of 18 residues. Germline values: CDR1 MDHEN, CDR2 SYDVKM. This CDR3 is CASREGQGRVLLSATQYF. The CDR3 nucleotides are TGTGCCAGCAGGGAGGGACAGGGAAGGGTTTTATTATCGGCGACCCAGTACTTC.